The 7 T cell receptor beta chains presented below share a single source sample, sequenced in a study of blood T cell repertoires in COVID-19. Produced via immunoSEQ multiplex PCR; TCRdb's table is partial and in-frame only. Found here are around 220,000 clones, 84% of them singletons; the top ten hold about 7.8%. Sequenced input: peripheral blood. The receptors come from a woman at least 80 years old with COVID-19, enrolled during active disease.

The chain uses TRBV11-2 and TRBJ1-5; unclear D gene. The CDR3 is 13 residues long. V dropped 1 base and J dropped 7 bases, with 8 bases sitting between them. Germline CDR1 SGHAT, CDR2 FQNNGV. In DNA form, the CDR3 reads TGTGCCAGCAGCTTAGTGGCAGGCCAGCCCCAGCATTTT. It specifies CASSLVAGQPQHF.

This clone was detected once. The chain combines TRBV5-4 with TRBJ1-2; D is uncertain. Germline V gene sequence: CDR1 SGHNT, CDR2 YYREEE (reference sequence). Trimming removed 0 bases from V and 6 bases from J, with 18 bases in between. This CDR3 contains 16 residues. For the CDR3, the DNA is TGTGCCAGCAGCTTGGCCGGCGGGATTATTGGGGATGGCTACACCTTC. It translates to CASSLAGGIIGDGYTF.

The CDR3 DNA sequence: TGCGCCAGTAACAGGGGCGCGGGCAACATTCAGTACTTC. Protein sequence: CASNRGAGNIQYF. The gene calls are TRBV5-1 and TRBJ2-4; 7 nucleotides agree with TRBD1. CDR3 size: 13 residues. CDR1 SGHRS and CDR2 YFSETQ come from the germline V gene. Trimming at V came to 8 bases and at J to 7 bases, leaving 9 bases not matched to a gene.

The chain recombines TRBV27 with TRBJ1-1; the D gene is possibly TRBD1 (5 bases). Germline V CDR1 and CDR2: MNHEY, SMNVEV (reference sequence). The CDR3 has 13 amino acids. V lost 6 bases to trimming and J lost 3 bases, with 11 bases between them. The CDR3 DNA reads TGTGCCAGCAGGTTCCGGGGGGACACTGAAGCTTTCTTT. Protein: CASRFRGDTEAFF.

This clone has a count of ten or more. At the DNA level, this CDR3 is encoded by other sequences in the same sample as well. This CDR3 reads CSVLGRSYGYTF. CDR3 sequence (DNA): TGCAGCGTTTTGGGGCGTTCCTATGGCTACACCTTC. V gene TRBV29-1 combines with J gene TRBJ1-2; TRBD1 might be the D (5 bases). Germline CDR1 SQVTM, CDR2 ANQGSEA. The CDR3 is 12 residues long. Between the trimmed V and J ends, which lost 5 bases and 4 bases, there was a span of 11 bases.

This chain uses TRBV5-1 with TRBJ1-4; 7 positions agree with TRBD1. The V gene end was trimmed by 4 bases and the J gene end by 5 bases; junction bases not matched to a gene: 5. The CDR3 is 14 residues long. Germline CDR1 SGHRS, CDR2 YFSETQ. The CDR3: CASSVDRANEKLFF. The CDR3 DNA reads as TGCGCCAGCAGCGTCGACAGGGCGAATGAAAAACTGTTTTTT. The whole variable domain, remainder taken from reference TRBV5-1 and TRBJ1-4, is KAGVTQTPRYLIKTRGQQVTLSCSPISGHRSVSWYQQTPGQGLQFLFEYFSETQRNKGNFPGRFSGRQFSNSRSEMNVSTLELGDSALYLCASSVDRANEKLFFGSGTQLSVL.

V gene TRBV29-1 combines with J gene TRBJ1-1; 9 bases agree with TRBD1. The CDR3 loop spans 14 amino acids. V gave up 6 bases and J gave up 3 bases; unmatched junction bases: 8. The germline V gene has CDR1 SQVTM and CDR2 ANQGSEA. CDR3 amino acids: CSVATGGADTEAFF. The CDR3 coding sequence is TGCAGCGTAGCCACAGGGGGCGCGGACACTGAAGCTTTCTTT.